The present TCR beta chain was sequenced within a study of identical twins. TCRdb reprocessed the 5' RACE reads with MiXCR, giving one entry per CDR3 protein. The sample consists of some 500,000 distinct CDR3 sequences, approximately 10% of them appearing once. V lost 2 bases to trimming and J lost 5 bases; unmatched junction nucleotides: 2. The CDR3 spans 13 residues. Germline V gene data show CDR1 as GTSNPN and CDR2 as SVGIG (reference sequence). Worth noting for this clonotype: Its antigen is as yet unknown.

Study-level results: Among out-of-frame alpha sequences shared by twins, low generation probability occurred in excess.

This sample also belongs to another study, concerning yellow fever vaccine responses in identical twins.

The clonotype comes from a woman aged 18-29 years in good health. What was sequenced was PBMCs. This chain joins TRBV30 and TRBJ2-5; 10 bases are a match to TRBD2. CDR3 sequence reads: CAWSSSGGETQYF. The CDR3 region has the DNA TGTGCCTGGAGTTCTAGCGGGGGTGAGACCCAGTACTTC.